One T cell receptor (beta chain) is described in this entry. These data come from a study of shared T cell receptors in the human thymus. The assay was immunoSEQ multiplex PCR, and TCRdb's table has in-frame clones only and misses some. This table holds around 340,000 clones, 95% found once. The CDR3 length is 17 residues. In germline, CDR1 is MGHDK, CDR2 SYGVNS. V was clipped by 3 bases and J by 1 base, with 19 bases between them. This TCR was recovered from a human donor. This chain links TRBV25-1 with TRBJ2-7; D might be TRBD2 (5 bases). Sequencing was carried out using thymocytes. CDR3 in amino acids: CASSEGAAEASSYEQYF. CDR3 in DNA: TGTGCCAGCAGTGAGGGAGCGGCTGAGGCTTCATCCTACGAGCAGTACTTC.